This entry lists 5 T cell receptor beta chains sequenced from one sample in a study of cytomegalovirus exposure and HLA in healthy donors. The PCR was carried out with 60 Vbeta primers and 13 Jbeta primers. TCRdb's table, derived via immunoSEQ multiplex PCR, lists solely in-frame clones and lacks some. The sample records 150,000 to 200,000 clones, more than 75% being singletons. Source material: PBMCs. All receptors derive from a girl aged 2 to 9 in good health and CMV-seropositive.

The J gene is TRBJ1-5, the V gene TRBV7-2; unclear D gene. The V end was cut by 1 base, the J end by 9 bases, with 13 bases between. Germline loops: CDR1 SGHTA, CDR2 FQGNSA. There are 14 residues in the CDR3. This chain's CDR3 is CASSLVERVGPQHF. The CDR3 nucleotides read TGTGCCAGCAGCTTAGTCGAACGGGTGGGGCCCCAGCATTTT.

The chain recombines TRBV5-1 with TRBJ2-2; no reliable D call. The germline CDR1 and CDR2 sequences are SGHRS and YFSETQ. This CDR3 has 14 residues. Trimming left V 0 bases short and J 6 bases short, with 9 bases between. CDR3 in amino acids: CASSLDSSAGELFF. Here the CDR3 DNA reads TGCGCCAGCAGCTTGGACTCTTCGGCCGGGGAGCTGTTTTTT.

V is TRBV4-2 and J is TRBJ2-2; D may be TRBD2 (5 bases). Trimming cost V 6 bases and J 1 base, with 18 bases left between them. The CDR3 consists of 17 residues. Germline V CDR1 and CDR2: LGHNA, YNFKEQ. The CDR3 spells CASSRMLAYLNTGELFF. The CDR3 DNA reads TGTGCCAGCAGTAGGATGTTAGCGTACCTGAACACCGGGGAGCTGTTTTTT.

V gene TRBV4-2 combines with J gene TRBJ2-1; the match to TRBD2 covers 10 bases. Germline V lookup: CDR1 LGHNA, CDR2 YNFKEQ. The CDR3 runs to 17 residues. The ends lost 3 bases at V and 6 bases at J; junction bases unmatched: 11. This chain's CDR3 is CASSQYILAGSPNEQFF. The CDR3 region has the DNA TGTGCCAGCAGCCAGTATATACTAGCGGGATCACCCAATGAGCAGTTCTTC.

The rearrangement links TRBV27 to TRBJ1-2, with D perhaps matching TRBD1 (6 bases). CDR3 length: 13 residues. Trimming took off 3 bases at V and 6 bases at J, with 11 bases between the two ends. Germline loops: CDR1 MNHEY, CDR2 SMNVEV (reference sequence). DNA of the CDR3: TGTGCCAGCAGTTTTGGGGGGGGCGATGGCTACACCTTC. Protein: CASSFGGGDGYTF.